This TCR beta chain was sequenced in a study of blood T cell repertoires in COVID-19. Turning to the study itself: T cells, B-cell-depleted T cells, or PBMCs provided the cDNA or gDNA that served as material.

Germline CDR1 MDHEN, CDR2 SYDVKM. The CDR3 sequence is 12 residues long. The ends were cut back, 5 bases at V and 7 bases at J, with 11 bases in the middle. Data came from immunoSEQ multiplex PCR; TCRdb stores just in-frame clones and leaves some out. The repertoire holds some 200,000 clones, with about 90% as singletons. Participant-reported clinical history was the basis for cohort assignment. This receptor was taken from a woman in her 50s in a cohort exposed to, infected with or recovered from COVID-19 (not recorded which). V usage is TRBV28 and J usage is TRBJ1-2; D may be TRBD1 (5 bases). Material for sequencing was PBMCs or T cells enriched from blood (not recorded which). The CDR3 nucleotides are TGTGCCAGCAGTACCAGGGTTGGTGGCTACACCTTC. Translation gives CASSTRVGGYTF.